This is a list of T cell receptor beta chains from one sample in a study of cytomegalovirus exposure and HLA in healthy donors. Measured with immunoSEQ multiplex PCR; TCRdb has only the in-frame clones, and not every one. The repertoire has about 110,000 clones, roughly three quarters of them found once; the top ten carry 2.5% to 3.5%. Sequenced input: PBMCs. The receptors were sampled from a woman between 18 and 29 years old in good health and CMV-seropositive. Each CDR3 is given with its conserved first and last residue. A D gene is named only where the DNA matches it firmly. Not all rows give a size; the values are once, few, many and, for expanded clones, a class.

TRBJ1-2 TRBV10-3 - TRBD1 TGTGCCATCGGAACAGGGGACTGGGGCTATGGCTACACCTTC CAIGTGDWGYGYTF
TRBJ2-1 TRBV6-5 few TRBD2 TGTGCCAGTGGACTAGCGGGAGTTGATGAGCAGTTCTTC CASGLAGVDEQFF
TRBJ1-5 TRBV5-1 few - TGCGCCAGCAGCTTAGGTACACTACGCAATCAGCCCCAGCATTTT CASSLGTLRNQPQHF
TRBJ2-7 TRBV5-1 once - TGCGCCAGCAGCTTGGCGGGAACGGTGGCCGGGGGGCAGCAGTACTTC CASSLAGTVAGGQQYF
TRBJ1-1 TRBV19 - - TGTGCCAGTAGTATGGGCCGGACTGAAGCTTTCTTT CASSMGRTEAFF
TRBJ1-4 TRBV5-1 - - TGCGCCAGCAGCTTGGGACAGGCTAATGAAAAACTGTTTTTT CASSLGQANEKLFF
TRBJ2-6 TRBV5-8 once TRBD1 TGTGCCAGCAGCCCTCGAGGGGGCTCTTTCTCTGGGGCCAACGTCCTGACTTTC CASSPRGGSFSGANVLTF
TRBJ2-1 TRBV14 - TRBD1 TGTGCCAGCAGCCAATCGGGACAGGTGATTTACAATGAGCAGTTCTTC CASSQSGQVIYNEQFF
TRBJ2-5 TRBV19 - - TGTGCCAGTAGTATAGGAGACAGCCAAGAGACCCAGTACTTC CASSIGDSQETQYF
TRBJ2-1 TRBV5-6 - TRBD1 TGTGCCAGCAGCCCGGACAGGGGATTTTACAATGAGCAGTTCTTC CASSPDRGFYNEQFF
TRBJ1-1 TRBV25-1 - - TGTGCCAGCAGTGAAGCAGGGGAGACTGAAGCTTTCTTT CASSEAGETEAFF
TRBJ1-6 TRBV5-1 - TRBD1 TGCGCCAGCAGCTTGGAGGGACAGGGGGTGAGTTCACCCCTCCACTTT CASSLEGQGVSSPLHF
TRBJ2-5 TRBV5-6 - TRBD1 TGTGCCAGCAGCTCCCGGGACAGATTCGGGACCCAGTACTTC CASSSRDRFGTQYF
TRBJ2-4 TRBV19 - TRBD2 TGTGCCAGTAGTACCGGGGGACTAGCGGGACTAGCCAAAAACATTCAGTACTTC CASSTGGLAGLAKNIQYF
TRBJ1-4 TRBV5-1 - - TGCGCCAGCAGCTTGGGCAGGGCTCGGACTAATGAAAAACTGTTTTTT CASSLGRARTNEKLFF
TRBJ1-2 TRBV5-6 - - TGTGCCAGCAGCTTGCTTCGGGGCTACACCTTC CASSLLRGYTF